The following is a T cell receptor (beta chain) sequence with its context. Here immunoSEQ multiplex PCR was the method, and the copy in TCRdb shows in-frame clones only, minus some. The sample consists of some 130,000 clones, almost 85% of them appearing once. These data belong to a study of cytomegalovirus exposure and HLA in healthy donors. V was shortened by 4 bases and J by 1 base, with 13 bases between the two germline ends. The germline V gene encodes CDR1 KGHSH and CDR2 LQKENI. The CDR3 sequence is 15 residues long. The TCR originated in a young man in good health and CMV-seropositive. Sequencing was carried out using PBMCs. V usage is TRBV18 and J usage is TRBJ1-1, with D hard to call. The CDR3: CASSLGHQGNTEAFF. The CDR3 nucleotides are TGTGCCAGCTCACTGGGCCATCAAGGGAACACTGAAGCTTTCTTT. The full variable domain, with the rest looked up from reference TRBV18 and TRBJ1-1, is NAGVMQNPRHLVRRRGQEARLRCSPMKGHSHVYWYRQLPEEGLKFMVYLQKENIIDESGMPKERFSAEFPKEGPSILRIQQVVRGDSAAYFCASSLGHQGNTEAFFGQGTRLTVV.